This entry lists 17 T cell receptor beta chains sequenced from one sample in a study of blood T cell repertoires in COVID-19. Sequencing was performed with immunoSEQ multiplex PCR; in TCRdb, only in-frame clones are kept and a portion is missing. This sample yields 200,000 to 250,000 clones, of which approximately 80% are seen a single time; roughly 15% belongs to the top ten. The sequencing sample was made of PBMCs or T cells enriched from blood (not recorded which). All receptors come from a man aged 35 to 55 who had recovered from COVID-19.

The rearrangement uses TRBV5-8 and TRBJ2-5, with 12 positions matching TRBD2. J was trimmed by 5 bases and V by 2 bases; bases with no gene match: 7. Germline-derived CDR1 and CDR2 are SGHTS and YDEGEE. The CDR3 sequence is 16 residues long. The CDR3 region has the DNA TGTGCCAGCAGCTTTCGGCTAGCGGGAGGGGCGGAGACCCAGTACTTC. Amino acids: CASSFRLAGGAETQYF.

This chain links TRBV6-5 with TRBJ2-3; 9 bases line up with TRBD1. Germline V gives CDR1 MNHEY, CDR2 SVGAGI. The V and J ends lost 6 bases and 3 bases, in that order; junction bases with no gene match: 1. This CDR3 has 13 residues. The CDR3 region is CASRDRGTDTQYF. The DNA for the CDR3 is TGTGCCAGCAGGGACAGGGGTACAGATACGCAGTATTTT.

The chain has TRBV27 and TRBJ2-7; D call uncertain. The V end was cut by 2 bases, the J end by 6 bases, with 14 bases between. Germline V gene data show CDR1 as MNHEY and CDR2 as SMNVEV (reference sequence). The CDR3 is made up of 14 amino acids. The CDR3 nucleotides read TGTGCCAGCAGTTTAGATGGCTCGCGGCCCGAGCAGTACTTC. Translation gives CASSLDGSRPEQYF.

CDR3 DNA sequence: TGTGCCATTGGGGACAGGACGAGAGAAGCTTTCTTT. Translation gives CAIGDRTREAFF. The gene calls are TRBV24-1 and TRBJ1-1; 8 nucleotides agree with TRBD1. The V segment lost 11 bases and the J segment 8 bases; nucleotides outside the gene matches: 9. This CDR3 is 12 amino acids long. Germline loops: CDR1 KGHDR, CDR2 SFDVKD.

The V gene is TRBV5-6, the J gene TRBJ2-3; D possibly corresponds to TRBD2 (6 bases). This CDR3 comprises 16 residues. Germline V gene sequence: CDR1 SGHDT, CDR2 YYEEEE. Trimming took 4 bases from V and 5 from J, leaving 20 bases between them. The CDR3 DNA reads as TGTGCCAGCAGCGTAGGGACTTCTTGGGGCTTAGATACGCAGTATTTT. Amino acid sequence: CASSVGTSWGLDTQYF.

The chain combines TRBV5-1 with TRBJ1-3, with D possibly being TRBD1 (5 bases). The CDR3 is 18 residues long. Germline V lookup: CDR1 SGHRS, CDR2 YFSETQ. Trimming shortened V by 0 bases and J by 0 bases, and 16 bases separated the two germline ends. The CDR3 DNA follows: TGCGCCAGCAGCTTGGAACCCCGGGGGATAAACTCTGGAAACACCATATATTTT. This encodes CASSLEPRGINSGNTIYF.

The CDR3 region is CASSVTQGGYAGNTIYF. The CDR3 DNA reads TGTGCCAGCAGCGTAACTCAGGGCGGTTACGCTGGAAACACCATATATTTT. The chain is built from TRBV9 and TRBJ1-3; TRBD1 is a possible D gene (5 bases). Germline loops: CDR1 SGDLS, CDR2 YYNGEE. V dropped 1 base and J dropped 2 bases, with 16 bases sitting between them. This CDR3 spans 17 amino acids.

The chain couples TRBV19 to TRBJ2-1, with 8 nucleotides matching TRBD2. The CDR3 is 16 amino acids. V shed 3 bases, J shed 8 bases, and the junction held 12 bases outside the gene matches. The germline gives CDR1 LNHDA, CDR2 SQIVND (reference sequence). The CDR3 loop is CASSIISRLAIHEQFF. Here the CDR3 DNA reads TGTGCCAGTAGTATTATATCGAGACTAGCGATCCATGAGCAGTTCTTC.

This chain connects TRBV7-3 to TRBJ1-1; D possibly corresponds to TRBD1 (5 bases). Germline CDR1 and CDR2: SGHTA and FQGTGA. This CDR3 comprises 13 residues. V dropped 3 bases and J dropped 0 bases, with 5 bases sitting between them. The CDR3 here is CASSLTVNTEAFF. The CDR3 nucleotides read TGTGCCAGCAGCTTGACAGTGAACACTGAAGCTTTCTTT.

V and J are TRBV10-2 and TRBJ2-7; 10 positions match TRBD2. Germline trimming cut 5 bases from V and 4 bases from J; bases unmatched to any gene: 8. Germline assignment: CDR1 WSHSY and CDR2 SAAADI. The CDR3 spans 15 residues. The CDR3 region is CASSKLLAGPYEQYF. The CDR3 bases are TGCGCCAGCAGTAAACTACTAGCGGGGCCGTACGAGCAGTACTTC.

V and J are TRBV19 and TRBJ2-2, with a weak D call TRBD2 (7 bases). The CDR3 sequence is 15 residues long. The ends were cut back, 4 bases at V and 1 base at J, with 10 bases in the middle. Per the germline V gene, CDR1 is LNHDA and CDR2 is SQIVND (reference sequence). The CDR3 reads CASSNGGRNTGELFF. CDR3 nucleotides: TGTGCCAGTAGTAACGGGGGGCGGAACACCGGGGAGCTGTTTTTT.

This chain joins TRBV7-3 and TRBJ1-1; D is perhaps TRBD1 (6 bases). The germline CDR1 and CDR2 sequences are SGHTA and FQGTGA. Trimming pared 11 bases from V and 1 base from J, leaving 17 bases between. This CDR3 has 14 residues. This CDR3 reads CASKKGDKNTEAFF. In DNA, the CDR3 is TGTGCCTCGAAGAAGGGGGACAAGAACACTGAAGCTTTCTTT.

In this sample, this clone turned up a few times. The CDR3 coding sequence is TGCAGCGTAAGACAGGGGAATCTCGACCAGCCCCAGCATTTT. Its protein is CSVRQGNLDQPQHF. The chain recombines TRBV29-1 with TRBJ1-5, with 8 bases identical to TRBD1. The CDR3 extends over 14 amino acids. Germline CDR1 reads SQVTM; CDR2 reads ANQGSEA. V lost 6 bases and J lost 7; bases outside the gene matches: 11.

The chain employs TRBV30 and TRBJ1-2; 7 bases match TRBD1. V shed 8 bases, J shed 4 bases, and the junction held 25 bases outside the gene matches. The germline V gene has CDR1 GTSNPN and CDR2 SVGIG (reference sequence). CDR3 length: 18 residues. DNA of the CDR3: TGTGCCCAAGTATACCGGGACAGACCTTTACGAGTGAGCTATGGCTACACCTTC. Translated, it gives CAQVYRDRPLRVSYGYTF.

CDR3 nucleotides: TGTGCCAGCAGCTTGGAGCCGTTCCTGGACTATGGCTACACCTTC. It encodes CASSLEPFLDYGYTF. This sequence joins TRBV5-4 and TRBJ1-2; D unclear. This CDR3 spans 15 amino acids. The germline gives CDR1 SGHNT, CDR2 YYREEE (reference sequence). The V and J ends lost 0 bases and 3 bases respectively, with 12 bases between them.

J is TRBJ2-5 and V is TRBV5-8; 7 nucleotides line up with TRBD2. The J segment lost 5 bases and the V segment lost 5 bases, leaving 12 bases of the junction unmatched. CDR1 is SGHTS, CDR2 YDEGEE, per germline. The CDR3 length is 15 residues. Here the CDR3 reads CASSWAGGSSETQYF. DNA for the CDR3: TGTGCCAGCAGTTGGGCCGGGGGGAGTAGCGAGACCCAGTACTTC.

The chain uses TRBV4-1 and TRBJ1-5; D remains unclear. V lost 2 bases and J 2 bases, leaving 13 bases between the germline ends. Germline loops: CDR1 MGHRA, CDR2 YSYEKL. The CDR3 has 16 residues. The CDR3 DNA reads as TGCGCCAGCAGCCAAAAATGGGCCCTGGGCAATCAGCCCCAGCATTTT. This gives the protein CASSQKWALGNQPQHF.